This T cell receptor beta chain was retrieved from a study of blood T cell repertoires in COVID-19. Sequencing used immunoSEQ multiplex PCR; TCRdb keeps in-frame clones, though not all of them. The sample yields 15,000 to 20,000 clones, around 82% seen once. With 4 bases removed from V and 3 bases from J, the gap between germline ends came to 23 bases. The germline gives CDR1 SGHRS, CDR2 YFSETQ. This CDR3 comprises 17 residues. The source of this sequence is a man between 60 and 75 years old with active or convalescent COVID-19. V is TRBV5-1 and J is TRBJ2-7, with D possibly matching TRBD1 (5 bases). Sequenced material: peripheral blood. The CDR3 reads CASSPRQGNYQSYEQYF. The CDR3 nucleotides read TGCGCCAGCAGCCCCCGGCAGGGAAACTACCAAAGCTACGAGCAGTACTTC. Drawing the rest from reference TRBV5-1 and TRBJ2-7, the complete variable domain is KAGVTQTPRYLIKTRGQQVTLSCSPISGHRSVSWYQQTPGQGLQFLFEYFSETQRNKGNFPGRFSGRQFSNSRSEMNVSTLELGDSALYLCASSPRQGNYQSYEQYFGPGTRLTVT.